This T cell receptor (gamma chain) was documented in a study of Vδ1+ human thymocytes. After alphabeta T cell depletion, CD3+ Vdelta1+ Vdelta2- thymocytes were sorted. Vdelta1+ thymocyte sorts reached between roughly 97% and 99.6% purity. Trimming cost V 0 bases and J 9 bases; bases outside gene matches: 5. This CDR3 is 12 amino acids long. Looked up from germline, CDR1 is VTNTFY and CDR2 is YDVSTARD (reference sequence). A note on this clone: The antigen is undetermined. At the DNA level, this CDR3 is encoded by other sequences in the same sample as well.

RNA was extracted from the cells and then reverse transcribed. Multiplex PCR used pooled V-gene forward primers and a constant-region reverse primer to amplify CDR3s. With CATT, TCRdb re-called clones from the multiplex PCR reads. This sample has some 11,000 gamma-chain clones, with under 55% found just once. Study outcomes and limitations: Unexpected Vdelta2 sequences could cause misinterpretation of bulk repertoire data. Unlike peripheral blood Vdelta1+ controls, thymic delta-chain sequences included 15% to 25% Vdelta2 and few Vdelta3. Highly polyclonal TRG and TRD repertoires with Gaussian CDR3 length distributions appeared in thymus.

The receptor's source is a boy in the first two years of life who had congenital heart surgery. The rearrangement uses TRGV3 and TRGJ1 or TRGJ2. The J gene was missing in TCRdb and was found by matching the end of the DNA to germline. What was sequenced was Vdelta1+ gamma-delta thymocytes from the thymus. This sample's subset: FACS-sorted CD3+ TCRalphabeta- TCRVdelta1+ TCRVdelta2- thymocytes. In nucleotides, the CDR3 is TGTGCCACCTGGGACAGGCGAGGTAAGAAACTCTTT. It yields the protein CATWDRRGKKLF.